This entry describes one T cell receptor beta chain. Antigen specificity is unknown. This entry belongs to a study of T cell responses to AZD1222 COVID-19 vaccine. Study at large: Second doses that came at about 4 or about 12 weeks were put together.

Repertoires were generated with immunoSEQ multiplex PCR, while TCRdb's copy carries only in-frame clones and drops some. This table holds around 28,000 clones, 89% found once. Study-wide results and caveats: Spike-spanning, vaccine-associated CD4 TCRs were dominant at 160-218 and 743-854. Epitopes outside B.1.351 and B.1.1.7 mutated regions reportedly drew nearly half of spike TCRs. After the peak T cell response, and only then, were repertoires sampled.

The trim removed 6 bases at V and 5 bases at J, leaving 10 bases unmatched. The CDR3 is made up of 15 amino acids. Germline V CDR1 and CDR2: MNHEY, SVGAGI. The sequencing used peripheral blood, collected on day 0 of AZD1222 vaccination. The genes are TRBV6-5 and TRBJ2-7, with 10 bases fitting TRBD2. This clonotype originated in an adult in good health. CDR3 nucleotide sequence: TGTGCCAGCAGCCCCAGCGGGGGGGCAGGAAACGAGCAGTACTTC. It encodes CASSPSGGAGNEQYF.